Listed here are 12 T cell receptor beta chains from one sample, sequenced in a study of beta chain features in type 1 diabetes. These receptors' antigens are unknown. Sequenced material consisted of expressed TCRB transcripts (all of the isolated RNA was reverse transcribed). TCRdb keeps only in-frame clones here, not all; method: immunoSEQ multiplex PCR. This table holds around 260,000 clones, around 21% found once. Broader study findings: Shortening of TCRB CDR3s, moderate but significant, appeared in all four CD4+ subsets of Type 1 diabetes patients.

Sequenced: naive CD4+ T cells from blood. Every receptor here comes from a woman between 40 and 55 years old with type 1 diabetes.

The chain links TRBV7-2 to TRBJ2-5, with 7 positions matching TRBD1. The germline V gene has CDR1 SGHTA and CDR2 FQGNSA. This CDR3 has 13 amino acids. V shed 3 bases, J shed 5 bases, and the junction held 3 bases outside the gene matches. For the CDR3, the DNA is TGTGCCAGCAGCTTTTCACAGGGGGAGACCCAGTACTTC. This codes for CASSFSQGETQYF.

This clone was recorded a few times. V and J are TRBV6-5 and TRBJ2-5; 7 nucleotides agree with TRBD1. Germline lookup yields CDR1 MNHEY and CDR2 SVGAGI. V trimming: 4 bases; J trimming: 1 base; junction bases outside the gene matches: 3. The CDR3 totals 14 residues. This chain's CDR3 is CASSSGTVQETQYF. Here the CDR3 DNA reads TGTGCCAGCAGTTCCGGGACAGTCCAAGAGACCCAGTACTTC.

The table lists this clone with a few counts. The rearrangement uses TRBV28 and TRBJ1-5; D is unresolved. The CDR3 spans 17 residues. Germline values: CDR1 MDHEN, CDR2 SYDVKM. V was cut by 2 bases and J by 0 bases, with 14 bases left in between. In nucleotides, the CDR3 is TGTGCCAGCAGTTTAGGGCAGGCTCCTTATAGCAATCAGCCCCAGCATTTT. Its translation: CASSLGQAPYSNQPQHF.

The chain uses TRBV28 and TRBJ2-3; 9 nucleotides match TRBD1. Germline CDR1 is MDHEN and CDR2 is SYDVKM. V lost 5 bases, J lost 6 bases, and 12 bases stayed unmatched. The CDR3 sequence is 16 residues long. The CDR3 reads CASSLGGQGRSDTQYF. CDR3 in DNA: TGTGCCAGCAGTCTTGGGGGACAGGGACGAAGTGATACGCAGTATTTT.

As to this clone: Other DNA sequences in this sample translate to the same CDR3. The chain joins TRBV18 to TRBJ1-1; no reliable D call. Germline V gene sequence: CDR1 KGHSH, CDR2 LQKENI. Trimming took 2 bases from V and 1 from J, leaving 5 bases between them. The CDR3 loop spans 13 amino acids. CDR3 sequence reads: CASSPTENTEAFF. CDR3 coding DNA: TGTGCCAGCTCACCAACAGAGAACACTGAAGCTTTCTTT.

This clone has only a few counts. CDR3 amino acids: CASSLVPGGTEAFF. CDR3 nucleotide sequence: TGCGCCAGCAGCTTGGTCCCGGGGGGCACTGAAGCTTTCTTT. This chain joins TRBV5-1 and TRBJ1-1; D is possibly TRBD1 (5 bases). The CDR3 is 14 amino acids. Germline loops: CDR1 SGHRS, CDR2 YFSETQ. Trimming took off 0 bases at V and 4 bases at J, with 10 bases between the two ends. Drawing the rest from reference TRBV5-1 and TRBJ1-1, the complete variable domain is KAGVTQTPRYLIKTRGQQVTLSCSPISGHRSVSWYQQTPGQGLQFLFEYFSETQRNKGNFPGRFSGRQFSNSRSEMNVSTLELGDSALYLCASSLVPGGTEAFFGQGTRLTVV.

The rearrangement uses TRBV4-1 and TRBJ2-1; D possibly corresponds to TRBD2 (5 bases). Per the germline V gene, CDR1 is MGHRA and CDR2 is YSYEKL. The CDR3 length is 13 residues. The V gene lost 1 base and the J gene lost 9 bases, with 10 bases spanning the gap. For the CDR3, the DNA is TGCGCCAGCAGCCAAGTGACTACTGGTGAGCAGTTCTTC. Protein product: CASSQVTTGEQFF.

The sample holds one count of this clone. This chain joins TRBV30 and TRBJ1-1; unclear D gene. There are 16 residues in the CDR3. Between the trimmed V and J ends, which lost 3 bases and 3 bases, there was a span of 20 bases. Germline V gives CDR1 GTSNPN, CDR2 SVGIG (reference sequence). The CDR3 DNA reads as TGTGCCTGGAGCGCCTGGGAGACAAAACAAGACACTGAAGCTTTCTTT. This codes for CAWSAWETKQDTEAFF.

This clone has only one observation. The CDR3: CASAPGVGTEAFF. The CDR3 DNA reads as TGTGCCAGTGCCCCGGGGGTCGGGACTGAAGCTTTCTTT. The V call is TRBV2, the J call TRBJ1-1; a weak D match, TRBD1 (5 bases). Germline V gene lookup returns CDR1 SNHLY and CDR2 FYNNEI. Trimming shortened V by 9 bases and J by 5 bases, and 16 bases separated the two germline ends. The CDR3 has 13 residues.

The chain has TRBV5-4 and TRBJ1-6, with 7 positions matching TRBD1. The germline V gene encodes CDR1 SGHNT and CDR2 YYREEE (reference sequence). The CDR3 length is 15 residues. The trim removed 1 base at V and 9 bases at J, leaving 7 bases unmatched. The CDR3 sequence: CASSLMQGGGSPLHF. CDR3 sequence (DNA): TGTGCCAGCAGCTTGATGCAAGGGGGCGGTTCACCCCTCCACTTT.

The chain combines TRBV7-2 with TRBJ1-6, with 8 bases fitting TRBD1. J was trimmed by 10 bases and V by 5 bases; bases with no gene match: 7. CDR3 length: 14 residues. Germline V gene data show CDR1 as SGHTA and CDR2 as FQGNSA. DNA of the CDR3: TGTGCCAGCAGCGCCGACAGGGGAAGGTCACCCCTCCACTTT. It is translated as CASSADRGRSPLHF.

The chain links TRBV5-1 to TRBJ2-2; 7 bases map to TRBD1. The germline gives CDR1 SGHRS, CDR2 YFSETQ. The ends lost 4 bases at V and 0 bases at J; junction bases unmatched: 3. The CDR3 spans 15 residues. The CDR3 DNA reads as TGCGCCAGCAGCCGGGGACAGACGAACACCGGGGAGCTGTTTTTT. This sequence encodes CASSRGQTNTGELFF.